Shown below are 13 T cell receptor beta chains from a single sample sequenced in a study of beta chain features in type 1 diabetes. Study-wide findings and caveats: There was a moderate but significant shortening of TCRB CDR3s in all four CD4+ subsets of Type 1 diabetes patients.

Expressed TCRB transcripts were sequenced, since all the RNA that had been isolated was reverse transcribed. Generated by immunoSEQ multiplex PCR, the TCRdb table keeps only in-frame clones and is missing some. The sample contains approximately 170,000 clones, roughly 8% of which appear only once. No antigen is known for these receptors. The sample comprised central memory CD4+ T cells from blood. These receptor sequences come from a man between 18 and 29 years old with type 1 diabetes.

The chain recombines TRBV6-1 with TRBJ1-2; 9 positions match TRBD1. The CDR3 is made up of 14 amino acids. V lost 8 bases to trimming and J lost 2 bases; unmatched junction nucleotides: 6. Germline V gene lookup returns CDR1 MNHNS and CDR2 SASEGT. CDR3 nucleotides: TGTGCCAGCGTGTGGGGACAGGGAAACTATGGCTACACCTTC. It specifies CASVWGQGNYGYTF.

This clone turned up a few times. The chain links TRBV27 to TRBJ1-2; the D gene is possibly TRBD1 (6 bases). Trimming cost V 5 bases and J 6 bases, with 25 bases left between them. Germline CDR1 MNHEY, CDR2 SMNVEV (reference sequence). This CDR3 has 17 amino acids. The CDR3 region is CASSPAKSDRSKDGYTF. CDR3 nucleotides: TGTGCCAGCAGTCCAGCCAAATCGGACAGATCCAAGGATGGCTACACCTTC.

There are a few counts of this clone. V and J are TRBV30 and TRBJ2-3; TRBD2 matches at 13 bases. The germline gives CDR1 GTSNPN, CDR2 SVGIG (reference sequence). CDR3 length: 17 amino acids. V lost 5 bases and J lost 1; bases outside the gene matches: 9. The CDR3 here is CAWSGLAGESGTDTQYF. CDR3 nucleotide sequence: TGTGCCTGGTCTGGACTAGCGGGAGAATCTGGCACAGATACGCAGTATTTT. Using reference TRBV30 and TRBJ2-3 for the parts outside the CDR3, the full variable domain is SQTIHQWPATLVQPVGSPLSLECTVEGTSNPNLYWYRQAAGRGLQLLFYSVGIGQISSEVPQNLSASRPQDRQFILSSKKLLLSDSGFYLCAWSGLAGESGTDTQYFGPGTRLTVL.

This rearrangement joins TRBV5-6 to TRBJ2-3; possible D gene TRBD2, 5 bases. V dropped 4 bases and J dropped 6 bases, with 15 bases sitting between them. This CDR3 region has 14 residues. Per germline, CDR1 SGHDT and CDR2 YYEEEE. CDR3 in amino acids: CASSLKPEADTQYF. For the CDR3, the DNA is TGTGCCAGCAGCCTTAAGCCGGAGGCCGATACGCAGTATTTT.

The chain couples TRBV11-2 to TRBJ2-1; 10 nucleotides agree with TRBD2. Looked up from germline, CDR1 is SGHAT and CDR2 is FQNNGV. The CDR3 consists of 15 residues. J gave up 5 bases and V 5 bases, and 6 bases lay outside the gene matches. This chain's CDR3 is CASSPTSGYNNEQFF. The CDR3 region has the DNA TGTGCCAGCAGCCCGACTAGCGGGTATAACAATGAGCAGTTCTTC.

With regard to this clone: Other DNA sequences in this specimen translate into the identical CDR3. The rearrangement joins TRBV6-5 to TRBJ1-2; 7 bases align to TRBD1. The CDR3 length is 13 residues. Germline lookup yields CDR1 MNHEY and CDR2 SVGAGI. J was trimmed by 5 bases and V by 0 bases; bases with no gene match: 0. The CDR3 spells CASSYSQGYGYTF. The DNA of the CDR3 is TGTGCCAGCAGTTACTCACAGGGGTATGGCTACACCTTC.

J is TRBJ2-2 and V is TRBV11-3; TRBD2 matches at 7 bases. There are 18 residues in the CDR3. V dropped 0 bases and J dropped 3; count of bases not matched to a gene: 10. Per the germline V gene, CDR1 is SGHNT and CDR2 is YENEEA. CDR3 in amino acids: CASSLDQGGSWYTGELFF. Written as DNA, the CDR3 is TGTGCCAGCAGCTTAGATCAGGGCGGGAGTTGGTACACCGGGGAGCTGTTTTTT.

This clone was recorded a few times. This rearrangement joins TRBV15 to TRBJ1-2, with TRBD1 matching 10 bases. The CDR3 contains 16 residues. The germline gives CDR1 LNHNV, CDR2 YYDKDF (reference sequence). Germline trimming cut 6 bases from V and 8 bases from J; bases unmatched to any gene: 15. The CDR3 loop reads CATRPRDRGDGGGYTF. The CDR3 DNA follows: TGTGCCACCAGGCCAAGGGACAGGGGTGATGGAGGAGGCTACACCTTC.

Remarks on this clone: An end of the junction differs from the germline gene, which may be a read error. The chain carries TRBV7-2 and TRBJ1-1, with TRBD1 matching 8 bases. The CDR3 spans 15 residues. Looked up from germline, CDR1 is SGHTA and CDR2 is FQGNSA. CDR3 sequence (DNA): TGTGCCAGCAGCGTAGCCGGGACAGGGAACACTGAAGCTTTCTTT. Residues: CASSVAGTGNTEAFF.

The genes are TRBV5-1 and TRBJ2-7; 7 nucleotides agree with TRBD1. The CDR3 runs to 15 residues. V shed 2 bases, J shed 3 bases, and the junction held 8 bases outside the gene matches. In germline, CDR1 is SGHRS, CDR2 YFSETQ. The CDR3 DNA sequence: TGCGCCAGCAGCTTCCAACAGGGGTCCTACTACGAGCAGTACTTC. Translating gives CASSFQQGSYYEQYF.

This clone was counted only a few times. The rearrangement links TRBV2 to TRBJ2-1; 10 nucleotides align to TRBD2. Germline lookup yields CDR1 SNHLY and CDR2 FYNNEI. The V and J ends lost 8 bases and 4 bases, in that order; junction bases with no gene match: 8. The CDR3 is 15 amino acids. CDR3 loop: CASAFGLAVYNEQFF. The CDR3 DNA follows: TGTGCCAGCGCTTTTGGACTAGCGGTTTACAATGAGCAGTTCTTC. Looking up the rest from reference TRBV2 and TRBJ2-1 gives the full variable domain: EPEVTQTPSHQVTQMGQEVILRCVPISNHLYFYWYRQILGQKVEFLVSFYNNEISEKSEIFDDQFSVERPDGSNFTLKIRSTKLEDSAMYFCASAFGLAVYNEQFFGPGTRLTVL.

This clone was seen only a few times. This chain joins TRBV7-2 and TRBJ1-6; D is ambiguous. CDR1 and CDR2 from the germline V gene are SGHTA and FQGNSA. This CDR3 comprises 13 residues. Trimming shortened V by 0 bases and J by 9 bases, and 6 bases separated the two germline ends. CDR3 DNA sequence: TGTGCCAGCAGCTTAGCGCGAGGTTCACCCCTCCACTTT. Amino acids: CASSLARGSPLHF.

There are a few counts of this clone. CDR3 coding DNA: TGCGCCAGCAGCCGGAGGATGGGACAGGGTTCCACAGATACGCAGTATTTT. Its protein product is CASSRRMGQGSTDTQYF. V usage is TRBV4-1 and J usage is TRBJ2-3; 9 bases map to TRBD1. Trimming removed 4 bases from V and 2 bases from J; junction bases left unmatched: 10. CDR3 length: 17 residues. The V gene's germline CDR1 is MGHRA and CDR2 YSYEKL.